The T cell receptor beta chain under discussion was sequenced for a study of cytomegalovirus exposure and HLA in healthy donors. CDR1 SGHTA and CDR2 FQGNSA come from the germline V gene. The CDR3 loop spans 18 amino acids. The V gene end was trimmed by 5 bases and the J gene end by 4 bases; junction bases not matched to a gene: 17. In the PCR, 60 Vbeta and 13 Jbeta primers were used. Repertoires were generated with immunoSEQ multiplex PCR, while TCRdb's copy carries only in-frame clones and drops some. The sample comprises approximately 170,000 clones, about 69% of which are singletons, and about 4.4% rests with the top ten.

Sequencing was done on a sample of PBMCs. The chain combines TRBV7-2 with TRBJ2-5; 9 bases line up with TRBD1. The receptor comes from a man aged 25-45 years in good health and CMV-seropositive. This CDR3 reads CASSLGLLGDRERETQYF. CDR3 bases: TGTGCCAGCAGCCTAGGGCTGTTGGGGGACAGGGAGAGAGAGACCCAGTACTTC.